Sequencing of this T cell receptor (beta chain) was carried out in a study of shared clonotypes between healthy human individuals. Study outcomes and limitations: Estimated clonotype richness was generally higher in naive than memory subsets.

Concerning this clone: Its target is unknown.

This CDR3 is built from 15 residues. Losses at the gene ends were 0 bases for V and 4 bases for J; bases not matched to a gene: 4. Germline V CDR1 and CDR2: ENHRY, SYGVKD. Method: immunoSEQ multiplex PCR; TCRdb's copy keeps in-frame clones and lacks some. This sample yields fewer than 2.5 million clones, of which over 85% are seen a single time; 0.35% to 0.45% belongs to the top ten. What was sequenced was naive CD4+ T cells from PBMCs. The subset is: CD45RA+ positively selected. The genes are TRBV10-3 and TRBJ1-2; 8 bases line up with TRBD1. The TCR originated in a man between 18 and 35 years old in good health. Some clones in this sample may be carry-over from other donors' samples. The CDR3: CAISESAGGGYGYTF. The CDR3 DNA sequence: TGTGCCATCAGTGAGTCGGCAGGGGGCGGCTATGGCTACACCTTC.